This T cell receptor beta chain appears in the sequencing data of a study of identical twins (TCRdb year 2016). About the full investigation: To test whether fetal clonotypes persist, this study deep-sequenced TCR alpha and beta repertoires from monozygotic twins, from unrelated adults of various ages, and from cord blood. To rule out contamination, the twin experiments were replicated at different times with different library preparation protocols.

In the germline V gene, CDR1 corresponds to SGHTA and CDR2 to FQGNSA. A distance of 6 bases separates the germline ends of V and J, which lose 1 base and 5 bases respectively. From its cysteine to its phenylalanine, the CDR3 spans 14 amino acids. Only the CDR3 part of the read is kept: 42 bases, read in frame from the first base. Library preparation employed 5' RACE. Reads for this sample came from an Illumina HiSeq 2000. Template switching added a universal primer binding site, and the final cDNA carried a unique molecular identifier that allowed TCR cDNA molecules to be counted accurately. Specific primers in the conserved constant-segment region were used to synthesize first-strand cDNA for TCR alpha and beta chains. To control for contamination, every cDNA library carried two barcodes: a SMART-Mk sample barcode plus Illumina barcodes. Two successive PCR steps introduced TruSeq adapter sequences along with Illumina sample barcodes. TCR alpha and beta cDNA libraries were sequenced on the Illumina HiSeq platform with custom primers. The paper's processing steps were these. Raw reads were processed with MiGEC to extract unique molecular identifiers, and MiXCR was used to determine CDR3 positions. Recombination models were inferred per individual with the repgenHMM and IGoR tools using an EM algorithm. Shared clonotype analysis was performed with the tcR package in R, normalizing sharing by the product of cloneset sizes. Out-of-frame nonproductive sequences were analyzed to study raw recombination free of thymic and clonal selection effects. TCRdb reanalyzed the raw reads on its own, using fastp at Q25 for trimming and MiXCR for clone calling, and kept in-frame beta chains. One record per CDR3 amino acid sequence lists the most common genes and DNA. TCRdb's processing, not the authors' own work, is the source of the V and J calls. This sample lists about 160,000 distinct CDR3 sequences; under 4.5% were detected once. Of the sample, more than 6.5% is held by the ten largest clones.

This clonotype was seen many times. Its recognized antigen is unknown. Qualities for individual bases were not recorded, and no much larger clone is one base off. All donors were healthy Caucasians. Miltenyi CD45RO+ enrichment and human naive T-cell isolation kits were used to isolate memory (CD45RO+) and naive T cells from PBMC. Findings and caveats that apply to the study as a whole: Because the same donors could not be followed over many years, the conclusions relied on cross-sectional statistical analysis. Compared with coincidental sharing between unrelated individuals, an excess of low generation-probability sequences was observed among out-of-frame TCR alpha sequences shared between twins. Abundant cord blood beta clonotypes carried fewer insertions; young adult naive repertoires showed a weaker similar trend, while memory repertoires showed none. Invariant T cells such as MAIT and iNKT could partly confound zero-insertion analyses, though diverse VJ usage argued against this for most clonotypes. A weaker excess of twin sharing was found in beta out-of-frame sequences because the signal-to-noise ratio was lowered by fewer shared sequences. Recombination models systematically underestimated out-of-frame TCR alpha sharing in monozygotic twins but agreed with sharing between unrelated individuals.

This sequence originates from a young man in good health. Sequenced: memory T cells sorted from blood. The cell subset or site label here, explained by the study, means: CD45RO+ enriched T cells. The sequence links TRBV7-2 to TRBJ1-6; too little of a D gene remains to name it. The sequenced DNA: TGTGCCAGCAGCTTAGTTCCGGATAATTCACCCCTCCACTTT. This is translated as CASSLVPDNSPLHF.